The entry below describes one T cell receptor beta chain. Its antigen remains unidentified. The repertoire was sequenced with immunoSEQ multiplex PCR; TCRdb's copy has only in-frame clones and lacks some. The sample holds around 250,000 clones, around 89% seen once. The source of the sample is a study of cytomegalovirus exposure and HLA in healthy donors. Study-wide context: The roughly 120 validation repertoires used the same platform as the 650 to 850 first-cohort repertoires (as reported by a later analysis).

General observations from the study: The CMV antigen specificity of a few CMV-associated chains was confirmed through in vitro analysis. The investigators catalogued 160 or so TCR beta chains as cytomegalovirus-associated.

The CDR3 contains 15 residues. V shed 6 bases, J shed 7 bases, and the junction held 8 bases outside the gene matches. CDR1 and CDR2 from the germline V gene are MNHEY and SVGAGI. This clonotype was obtained from a woman aged 18-29 years in good health and CMV-seronegative. The genes are TRBV6-5 and TRBJ2-1, with 11 bases that match TRBD2. Sequenced material: PBMCs. The CDR3 sequence is CASRRLAGGGNEQFF. For the CDR3, the DNA is TGTGCCAGCAGACGTCTAGCGGGGGGCGGGAATGAGCAGTTCTTC.